The clone carrying this TCR beta chain was found many times. Germline CDR1 and CDR2: SGDLS and YYNGEE. V dropped 4 bases and J dropped 9; count of bases not matched to a gene: 4. The CDR3 has 14 amino acids. MiXCR, applied by TCRdb to the RT-PCR reads, yields one record per CDR3 protein. The sample lists roughly 960,000 distinct CDR3 sequences, 18% occurring once. These data originate in a study of patients and donors after allogeneic stem cell transplantation. V gene TRBV9 combines with J gene TRBJ2-1, with 13 bases matching TRBD2. This TCR derives from a human donor who was either an allogeneic HSCT recipient or a stem cell or donor lymphocyte infusion donor (not recorded which). It is not recorded whose cells these are; they may come from a transplant donor. Specimen: blood, either unsorted or a sorted T cell fraction (not recorded which). The chain's CDR3 is CASSPTSGRGEQFF. DNA of the CDR3: TGTGCCAGCAGCCCTACTAGCGGGAGGGGTGAGCAGTTCTTC.